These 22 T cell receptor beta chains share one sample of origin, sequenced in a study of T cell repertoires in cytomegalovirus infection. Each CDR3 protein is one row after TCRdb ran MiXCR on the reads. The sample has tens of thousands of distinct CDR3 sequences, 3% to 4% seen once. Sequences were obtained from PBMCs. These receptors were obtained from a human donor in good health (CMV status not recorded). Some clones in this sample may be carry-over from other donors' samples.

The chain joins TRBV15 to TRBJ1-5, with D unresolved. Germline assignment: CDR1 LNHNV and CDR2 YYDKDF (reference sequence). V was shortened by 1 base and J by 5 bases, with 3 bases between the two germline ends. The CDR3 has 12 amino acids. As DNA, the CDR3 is TGTGCCACCAGCAGAGCGGATCAGCCCCAGCATTTT. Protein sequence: CATSRADQPQHF.

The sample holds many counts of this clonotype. The CDR3 protein is CASSLPGSGNTIYF. The CDR3 DNA reads as TGTGCCAGCAGCTTACCGGGCTCTGGAAACACCATATATTTT. The genes are TRBV11-2 and TRBJ1-3; no definite D call. V was pared by 2 bases and J by 0 bases, with 5 bases between. CDR3 size: 14 residues. Germline values: CDR1 SGHAT, CDR2 FQNNGV.

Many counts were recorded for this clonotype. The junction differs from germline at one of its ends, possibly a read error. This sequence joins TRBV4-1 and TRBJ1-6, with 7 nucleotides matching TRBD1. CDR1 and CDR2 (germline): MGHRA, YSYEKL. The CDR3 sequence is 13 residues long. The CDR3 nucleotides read TGTGCCAGCAGCAGGGGGGGGGATTCACCCCTCCACTTT. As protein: CASSRGGDSPLHF.

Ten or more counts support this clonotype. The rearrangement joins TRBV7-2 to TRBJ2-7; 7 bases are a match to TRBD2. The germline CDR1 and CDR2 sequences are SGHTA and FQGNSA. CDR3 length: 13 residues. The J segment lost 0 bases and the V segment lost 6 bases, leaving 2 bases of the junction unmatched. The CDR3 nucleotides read TGTGCCAGCAGAAGCGGGACCTCCTACGAGCAGTACTTC. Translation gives CASRSGTSYEQYF.

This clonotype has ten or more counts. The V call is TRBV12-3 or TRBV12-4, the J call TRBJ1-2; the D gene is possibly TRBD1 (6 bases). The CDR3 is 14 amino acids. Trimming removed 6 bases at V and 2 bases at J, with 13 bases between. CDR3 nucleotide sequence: TGTGCCAGCAGACAGTTTACAGGGAACTATGGCTACACCTTC. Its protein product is CASRQFTGNYGYTF.

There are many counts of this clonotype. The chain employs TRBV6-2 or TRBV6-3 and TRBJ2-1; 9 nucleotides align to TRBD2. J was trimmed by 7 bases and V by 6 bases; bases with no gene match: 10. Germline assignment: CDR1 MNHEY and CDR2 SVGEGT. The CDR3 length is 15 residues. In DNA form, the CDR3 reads TGTGCCAGCAGCAATCTAGCGGGGACCCTAAATGAGCAGTTCTTC. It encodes CASSNLAGTLNEQFF.

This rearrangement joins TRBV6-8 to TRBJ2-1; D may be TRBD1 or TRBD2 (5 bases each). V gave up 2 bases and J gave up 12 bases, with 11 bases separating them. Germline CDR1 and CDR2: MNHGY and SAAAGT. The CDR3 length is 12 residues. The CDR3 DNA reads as TGTGCCAGCAGTTACCGTGGGGACCCGCAGTTCTTC. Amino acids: CASSYRGDPQFF.

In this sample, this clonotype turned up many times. The CDR3 DNA follows: TGTGCCATCAGTGAATCGGGGGGTAGGGGCCCATCCTACGAGCAGTACTTC. Amino acid sequence: CAISESGGRGPSYEQYF. J is TRBJ2-7 and V is TRBV10-3, with 7 positions matching TRBD2. CDR1 is ENHRY, CDR2 SYGVKD, per germline. CDR3 length equals 17 residues. Losses at the gene ends were 3 bases for V and 1 base for J; bases not matched to a gene: 12.

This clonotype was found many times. The CDR3 reads CATSRSRTGVTGELFF. The DNA for the CDR3 is TGTGCCACCAGCAGATCCCGGACAGGGGTGACCGGGGAGCTGTTTTTT. V gene TRBV15 combines with J gene TRBJ2-2, with 9 bases identical to TRBD1. This CDR3 contains 16 residues. Trimming cost V 2 bases and J 5 bases; bases outside gene matches: 6. Germline values: CDR1 LNHNV, CDR2 YYDKDF (reference sequence).

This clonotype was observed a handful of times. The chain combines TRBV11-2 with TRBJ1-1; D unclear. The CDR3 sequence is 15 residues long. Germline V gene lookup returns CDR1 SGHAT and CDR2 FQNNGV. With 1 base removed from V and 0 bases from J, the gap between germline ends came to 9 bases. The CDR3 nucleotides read TGTGCCAGCAGCTTAGCCCTGCGGGTGAACACTGAAGCTTTCTTT. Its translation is CASSLALRVNTEAFF.

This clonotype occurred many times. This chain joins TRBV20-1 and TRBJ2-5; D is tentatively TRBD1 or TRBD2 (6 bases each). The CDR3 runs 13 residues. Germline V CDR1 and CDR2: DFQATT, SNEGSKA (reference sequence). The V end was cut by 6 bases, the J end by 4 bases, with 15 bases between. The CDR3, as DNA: TGCAGTGCCACCGACTCGGGGGCAGAGACCCAGTACTTC. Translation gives CSATDSGAETQYF.

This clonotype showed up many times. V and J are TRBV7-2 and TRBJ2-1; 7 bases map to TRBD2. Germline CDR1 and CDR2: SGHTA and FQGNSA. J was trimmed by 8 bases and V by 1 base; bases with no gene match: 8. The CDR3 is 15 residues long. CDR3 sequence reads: CASSLGTSPLDEQFF. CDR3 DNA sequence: TGTGCCAGCAGCTTAGGGACTAGTCCTTTGGATGAGCAGTTCTTC.

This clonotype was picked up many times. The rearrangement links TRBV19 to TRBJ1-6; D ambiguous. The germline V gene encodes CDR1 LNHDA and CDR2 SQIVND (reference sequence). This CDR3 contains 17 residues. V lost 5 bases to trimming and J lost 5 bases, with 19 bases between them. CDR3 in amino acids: CASSLYPAGRDNSPLHF. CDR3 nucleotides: TGTGCCAGTAGTCTTTATCCGGCGGGCCGAGATAATTCACCCCTCCACTTT.

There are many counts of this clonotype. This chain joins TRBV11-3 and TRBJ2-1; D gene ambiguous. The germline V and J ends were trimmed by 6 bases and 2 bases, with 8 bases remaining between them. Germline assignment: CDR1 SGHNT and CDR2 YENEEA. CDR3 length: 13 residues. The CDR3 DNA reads TGTGCCAGCAGACATCGTGCCTACAATGAGCAGTTCTTC. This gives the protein CASRHRAYNEQFF.

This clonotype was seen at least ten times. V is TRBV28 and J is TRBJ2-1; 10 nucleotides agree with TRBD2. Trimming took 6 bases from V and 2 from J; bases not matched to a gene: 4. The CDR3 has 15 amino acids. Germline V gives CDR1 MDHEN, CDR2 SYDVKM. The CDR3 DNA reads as TGTGCCAGCAGCCCAGCGGGAGGGGCCTACAATGAGCAGTTCTTC. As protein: CASSPAGGAYNEQFF.

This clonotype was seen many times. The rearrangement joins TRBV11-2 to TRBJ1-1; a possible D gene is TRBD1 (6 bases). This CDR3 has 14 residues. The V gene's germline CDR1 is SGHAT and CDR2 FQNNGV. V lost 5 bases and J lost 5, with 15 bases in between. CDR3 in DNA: TGTGCCAGCAGCGTACAGGGCGTGGATACTGAAGCTTTCTTT. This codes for CASSVQGVDTEAFF.

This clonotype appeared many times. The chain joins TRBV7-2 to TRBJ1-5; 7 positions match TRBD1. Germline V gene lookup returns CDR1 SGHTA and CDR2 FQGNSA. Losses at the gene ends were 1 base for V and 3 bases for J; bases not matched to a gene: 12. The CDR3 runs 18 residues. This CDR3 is CASSLGGGQARVNQPQHF. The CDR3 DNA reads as TGTGCCAGCAGCTTAGGTGGTGGACAGGCTAGGGTCAATCAGCCCCAGCATTTT.

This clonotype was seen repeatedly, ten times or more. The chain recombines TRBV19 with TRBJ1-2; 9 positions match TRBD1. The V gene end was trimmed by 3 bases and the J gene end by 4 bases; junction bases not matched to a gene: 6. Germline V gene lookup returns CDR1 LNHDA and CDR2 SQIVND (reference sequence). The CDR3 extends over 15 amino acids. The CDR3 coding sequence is TGTGCCAGTAGTATTTGGGACAGGGACGCCTATGGCTACACCTTC. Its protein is CASSIWDRDAYGYTF.

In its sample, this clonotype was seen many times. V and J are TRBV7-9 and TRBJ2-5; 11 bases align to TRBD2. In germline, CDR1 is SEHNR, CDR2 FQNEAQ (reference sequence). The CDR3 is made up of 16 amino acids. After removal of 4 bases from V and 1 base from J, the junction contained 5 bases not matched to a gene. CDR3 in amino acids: CASSSTSGGIQETQYF. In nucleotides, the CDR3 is TGTGCCAGCAGCTCAACTAGCGGGGGAATCCAAGAGACCCAGTACTTC. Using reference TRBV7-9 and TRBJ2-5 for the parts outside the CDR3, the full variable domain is DTGVSQNPRHKITKRGQNVTFRCDPISEHNRLYWYRQTLGQGPEFLTYFQNEAQLEKSRLLSDRFSAERPKGSFSTLEIQRTEQGDSAMYLCASSSTSGGIQETQYFGPGTRLLVL.

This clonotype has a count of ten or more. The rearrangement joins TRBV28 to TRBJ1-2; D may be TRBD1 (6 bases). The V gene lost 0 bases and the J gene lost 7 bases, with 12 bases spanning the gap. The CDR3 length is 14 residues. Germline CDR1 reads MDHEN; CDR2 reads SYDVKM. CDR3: CASSLWLGGPGYTF. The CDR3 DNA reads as TGTGCCAGCAGTTTATGGTTGGGGGGCCCTGGCTACACCTTC.

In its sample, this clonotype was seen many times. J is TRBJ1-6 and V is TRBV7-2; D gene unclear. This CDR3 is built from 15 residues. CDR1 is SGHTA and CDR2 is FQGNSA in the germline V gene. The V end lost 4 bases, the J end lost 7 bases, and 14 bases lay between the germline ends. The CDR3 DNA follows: TGTGCCAGCAGCTCCGTCGGACGGACGAATTCACCCCTCCACTTT. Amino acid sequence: CASSSVGRTNSPLHF.

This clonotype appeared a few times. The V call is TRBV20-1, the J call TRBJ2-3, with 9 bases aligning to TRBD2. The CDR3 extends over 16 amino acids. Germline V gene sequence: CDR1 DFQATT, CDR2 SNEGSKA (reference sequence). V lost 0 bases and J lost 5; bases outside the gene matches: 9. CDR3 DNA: TGCAGTGCTAGAGATGGGCGGGAGGGCGGGGGAGATACGCAGTATTTT. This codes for CSARDGREGGGDTQYF.